The TCR beta chain under discussion was sequenced for a study of regulatory T cells in long-lasting Graves disease. Points from the study as a whole: Clonotypes that were public and shared totalled roughly 3,000 in persistent patients versus 750 to 1,000 in new patients.

This clonotype was seen at least ten times. Its antigen is unknown. Time point: newly diagnosed GD, antithyroid drugs for less than 3 months. PBMCs provided the RNA from which the TCR library was made. According to the study, TCR beta libraries were built with iRepertoire HTBI primers and CDR3-region Arm-PCR. MiXCR, run by TCRdb on the multiplex PCR reads, gives a single entry per CDR3 protein. The table records about 610,000 distinct CDR3 sequences, about 16% of them present only once. These same data were also listed under a study on T cells in Graves' hyperthyroidism and ophthalmopathy. That work contributes: The primer set for the first-round RT-PCR of the TCR CDR3 was HTBI. For ophthalmopathy, model prediction preceded onset by a median roughly 5.9 months.

The source is a young man with Graves disease. Source: peripheral blood mononuclear cells (PBMCs), taken at new diagnosis, from a patient treated with antithyroid drugs.

The CDR3 loop is CASSHDSSGPYNEQFF. The CDR3 DNA follows: TGTGCCAGCAGCCACGACTCTAGCGGGCCCTACAATGAGCAGTTCTTC. The chain carries TRBV2 and TRBJ2-1; TRBD2 aligns across 8 bases. This CDR3 is built from 16 residues. J was trimmed by 2 bases and V by 6 bases; bases with no gene match: 9. The germline gives CDR1 SNHLY, CDR2 FYNNEI.